This T cell receptor (beta chain) comes out of a study of T cell responses to AZD1222 COVID-19 vaccine. Findings and caveats of the study: Regions 160-218 and 743-854 held dominance among vaccine-associated CD4 TCRs, which spanned spike.

About this clone itself: Its antigen is not known.

There are 16 residues in the CDR3. The V gene end was trimmed by 0 bases and the J gene end by 3 bases; junction bases not matched to a gene: 5. CDR1 is SGHRS and CDR2 is YFSETQ in the germline V gene. Here immunoSEQ multiplex PCR was the method, and the copy in TCRdb shows in-frame clones only, minus some. The sample consists of approximately 100,000 clones, 87% of them appearing once. Analyses pooled second doses at about 4 or about 12 weeks. This specimen was peripheral blood, taken 28 days after the second AZD1222 dose. The rearrangement uses TRBV5-1 and TRBJ2-7; TRBD1 aligns across 11 bases. This clonotype was obtained from an adult who received the AZD1222 COVID-19 vaccine. As DNA, the CDR3 is TGCGCCAGCAGCTTGGCTGCCGGGACAGGGGGCTACGAGCAGTACTTC. Its translation: CASSLAAGTGGYEQYF.